Detailed here is one TCR beta chain. This sample is part of a study of blood T cell repertoires in COVID-19. Turning to the study itself: The cDNA or gDNA used as material had been derived from T cells, B-cell-depleted T cells, or PBMCs.

This CDR3 has 12 residues. From germline, CDR1 is GTSNPN and CDR2 SVGIG (reference sequence). V was trimmed by 1 base and J by 6 bases, leaving 9 bases between them. Profiling relied on immunoSEQ multiplex PCR, and the TCRdb table lists in-frame clones only, not all of them. Altogether roughly 220,000 clones are present, approximately 80% being singletons, with the ten largest covering approximately 1.3%. The sequence derives from a woman between 35 and 50 years old with acute COVID-19. What was sequenced was PBMCs or T cells enriched from blood (not recorded which). J is TRBJ1-2 and V is TRBV30, with D uncertain. The CDR3 sequence: CAWSEGDDGYTF. CDR3 in DNA: TGTGCCTGGAGTGAGGGAGACGATGGCTACACCTTC.